The subject of this entry is one TCR beta chain. Its antigen is currently unknown. This record comes from a study of cytomegalovirus exposure and HLA in healthy donors. Study-wide points: The listing of 150 to 200 TCR beta chains classed them as cytomegalovirus-associated.

Looked up from germline, CDR1 is LNHNV and CDR2 is YYDKDF (reference sequence). This CDR3 is built from 16 residues. Trimming cost V 0 bases and J 2 bases; bases outside gene matches: 6. TCRdb's table, derived via immunoSEQ multiplex PCR, lists solely in-frame clones and lacks some. The sample comprises about 200,000 clones, about 81% of which are singletons, and around 1.3% rests with the top ten. The rearrangement joins TRBV15 to TRBJ2-7; 8 nucleotides align to TRBD1. This clonotype originated in a woman in her twenties or thirties in good health and CMV-seronegative. Sequencing used PBMCs. DNA for the CDR3: TGTGCCACCAGCAGAGATCCGCAGGGGGCCACCTACGAGCAGTACTTC. It yields the protein CATSRDPQGATYEQYF.